This is a list of T cell receptor beta chains from one sample in a study of graft-versus-host responses after intestinal transplantation. Measured with immunoSEQ multiplex PCR; TCRdb has only the in-frame clones, and not every one. This sample has 65,000 to 100,000 clones, with 85% to 95% found just once. Their antigens are not known. The specimen was unstimulated CD8+ T cells sorted from spleen or lymph node cells, collected before transplant. The receptor set was obtained from a human donor who was the organ donor for an intestinal transplant. CDR3s include the opening cysteine and the closing phenylalanine or tryptophan. The D gene is left open where the match is weak. Rows may omit the clone size; those that give it use once, few, many or a size class.

v_gene	j_gene	abundance	d_gene	CDR3nt	CDR3aa
TRBV4-1	TRBJ2-1	-	TRBD2	TGCGCCAGCAGCCAGGAAGAGCGGGGCTCCTACAATGAGCAGTTCTTC	CASSQEERGSYNEQFF
TRBV4-1	TRBJ2-7	-	-	TGCGCCAGCAGCCAAGCCCCGCCAGGGGCCTACGAGCAGTACTTC	CASSQAPPGAYEQYF
TRBV7-6	TRBJ2-5	-	TRBD2	TGTGCCAGCAGCTTCTCTAGCGGGGGTACGGAGACCCAGTACTTC	CASSFSSGGTETQYF
TRBV2	TRBJ2-1	-	TRBD2	TGTGCCAGCAGTGAATCTGGCGGACTAGCGGCCTACAATGAGCAGTTCTTC	CASSESGGLAAYNEQFF
TRBV7-8	TRBJ2-7	-	-	TGTGCCAGCAGCTTAATGCAGGGTCCGAGGTACGAGCAGTACTTC	CASSLMQGPRYEQYF
TRBV7-9	TRBJ1-2	few	-	TGTGCCAGCAGACAAACAGGGAGCGGCTACACCTTC	CASRQTGSGYTF
TRBV6-1	TRBJ2-7	-	-	TGTGCCAGCAGTCCAAACAGGGTTTGGAAGCAGTACTTC	CASSPNRVWKQYF
TRBV27	TRBJ1-2	-	-	TGTGCCAGCAGTTTATGGGCAGATACTAACTATGGCTACACCTTC	CASSLWADTNYGYTF
TRBV11-2	TRBJ2-7	-	-	TGTGCCAGCAGCTTAGGGTCCGGGGGATACGAGCAGTACTTC	CASSLGSGGYEQYF
TRBV7-9	TRBJ1-5	-	TRBD1	TGTGCCAGCAGCTTGGGGACAGCCCAATATAGCAATCAGCCCCAGCATTTT	CASSLGTAQYSNQPQHF
TRBV27	TRBJ2-5	-	TRBD1	TGTGCCAGCAGCAGGGGGCAGACTGTAAAGACCCAGTACTTC	CASSRGQTVKTQYF
TRBV6-1	TRBJ2-7	-	-	TGTGCCAGCAGTGAATCAGGGTCACCCTTCTACGAGCAGTACTTC	CASSESGSPFYEQYF
TRBV19	TRBJ1-1	once	-	TGTGCCAGTAGTTGGGCCTTGAACACTGAAGCTTTCTTT	CASSWALNTEAFF
TRBV7-9	TRBJ1-2	-	-	TGTGCCAGCAGCCGAACCCCCAGGGCGGATGGCTACACCTTC	CASSRTPRADGYTF
TRBV6-5	TRBJ1-4	-	-	TGTGCCAGCAGTTACTTCGGGGGGAATGAAAAACTGTTTTTT	CASSYFGGNEKLFF
TRBV27	TRBJ2-7	-	-	TGTGCCAGCAGTTTCAAGACTGATTACGAGCAGTACTTC	CASSFKTDYEQYF
TRBV7-9	TRBJ2-3	-	-	TGTGCCAGCAGCGTGGGGGGGCTTAACACAGATACGCAGTATTTT	CASSVGGLNTDTQYF
TRBV10-3	TRBJ2-2	-	-	TGTGCCATCAGGGTAGAAAACACCGGGGAGCTGTTTTTT	CAIRVENTGELFF
TRBV7-9	TRBJ2-3	-	TRBD2	TGTGCCAGCAGTTTTATAGCGGGAGACACAGATACGCAGTATTTT	CASSFIAGDTDTQYF
TRBV11-2	TRBJ2-5	-	TRBD2	TGTGCCAGCAGCTTAGGGGGACTAGCGGGGGGCGGATACCAAGAGACCCAGTACTTC	CASSLGGLAGGGYQETQYF
TRBV29-1	TRBJ1-1	-	TRBD1	TGCAGCGTTGGGATGACAGGGGGCCCTCGTGAAGCTTTCTTT	CSVGMTGGPREAFF
TRBV15	TRBJ2-7	-	TRBD2	TGTGCCACCAGCAGAGGGTTCGGACTAGCGGACTACGAGCAGTACTTC	CATSRGFGLADYEQYF
TRBV4-1	TRBJ1-6	-	TRBD1	TGCGCCAGCAGCCAAGAAAACCAAAAACCGGGACAGGGGATTTCACCCCTCCACTTT	CASSQENQKPGQGISPLHF
TRBV10-2	TRBJ2-7	-	-	TGCGCCAGCAGTGAGCGCGAGGCCAACTACGAGCAGTACTTC	CASSEREANYEQYF
TRBV4-3	TRBJ1-1	-	TRBD1	TGCGCCAGCAGGCCAGGGGGGATGAACACTGAAGCTTTCTTT	CASRPGGMNTEAFF
TRBV6-4	TRBJ2-7	-	-	TGTGCCAGCACATTGGACATTTACGAGCAGTACTTC	CASTLDIYEQYF